A single sample gave rise to the 16 T cell receptor beta chains below, sequenced in a study of blood T cell repertoires in COVID-19. TCRdb keeps only in-frame clones here, not all; method: immunoSEQ multiplex PCR. The sample lists under 200,000 clones; 90% were seen once. The material sequenced was peripheral blood. The receptors originated from a man aged 45 to 65 with acute or convalescent COVID-19.

The CDR3 nucleotides read TGCAGCGTCTTACCCAGGGTAACAACGGGCATCTACACCTTC. Amino acid sequence: CSVLPRVTTGIYTF. V and J are TRBV29-1 and TRBJ1-2; perhaps TRBD1 as D (5 bases). The V end was cut by 6 bases, the J end by 10 bases, with 24 bases between. CDR3 length equals 14 residues. Germline V gene lookup returns CDR1 SQVTM and CDR2 ANQGSEA.

The chain joins TRBV19 to TRBJ2-1, with 8 bases identical to TRBD1. The CDR3 spans 16 residues. Trimming took 5 bases from V and 6 from J; bases not matched to a gene: 12. The V gene's germline CDR1 is LNHDA and CDR2 SQIVND (reference sequence). CDR3: CASSSPRDRTFNEQFF. The CDR3 bases are TGTGCCAGTAGTTCCCCTAGGGACAGGACATTCAATGAGCAGTTCTTC.

The chain carries TRBV4-2 and TRBJ1-6; D gene unclear. The ends were cut back, 0 bases at V and 2 bases at J, with 14 bases in the middle. CDR1 is LGHNA, CDR2 YNFKEQ, per germline. The CDR3 has 18 amino acids. CDR3 sequence (DNA): TGTGCCAGCAGCCAAGAGAGGAGCGACGCTACCTATAATTCACCCCTCCACTTT. The encoded protein is CASSQERSDATYNSPLHF.

J is TRBJ2-7 and V is TRBV5-1; D uncertain. The CDR3 has 14 residues. Germline CDR1 and CDR2: SGHRS and YFSETQ. Trimming took 0 bases from V and 2 from J, leaving 9 bases between them. This CDR3 reads CASSLGQNAYEQYF. For the CDR3, the DNA is TGCGCCAGCAGCTTGGGGCAGAACGCCTACGAGCAGTACTTC.

J is TRBJ1-1 and V is TRBV15, with a weak D call TRBD1 (6 bases). V gave up 0 bases and J gave up 5 bases, with 19 bases separating them. Germline CDR1 reads LNHNV; CDR2 reads YYDKDF (reference sequence). This CDR3 region has 17 residues. The CDR3 DNA follows: TGTGCCACCAGCAGAGATCGTTCACAGGGATGGGGGACTGAAGCTTTCTTT. Translated, it gives CATSRDRSQGWGTEAFF.

The chain combines TRBV20-1 with TRBJ2-7; TRBD2 agrees at 7 bases. This CDR3 spans 13 amino acids. Germline CDR1 is DFQATT and CDR2 is SNEGSKA (reference sequence). With 3 bases clipped from V and 2 bases from J, the junction kept 4 bases outside the gene matches. DNA for the CDR3: TGCAGTGCTAGTTCCAGCGGGACCTACGAGCAGTACTTC. This gives the protein CSASSSGTYEQYF.

The chain couples TRBV10-1 to TRBJ2-7, with 10 positions matching TRBD1. Germline values: CDR1 WNHNN, CDR2 SYGVQD (reference sequence). V dropped 6 bases and J dropped 7; count of bases not matched to a gene: 3. CDR3 length equals 12 residues. The CDR3 region has the DNA TGCGCCAGCAGGCCGGGACAGGGGGAGCAGTACGTC. Protein sequence: CASRPGQGEQYV.

This chain uses TRBV27 with TRBJ1-5, with 10 bases lining up with TRBD1. V shed 8 bases and J 6 bases; nucleotides not matched to a gene: 7. Germline V CDR1 and CDR2: MNHEY, SMNVEV (reference sequence). The CDR3 totals 14 residues. CDR3 amino acids: CASRDRGPFQPQHF. In nucleotides, the CDR3 is TGTGCCAGCCGAGACAGGGGGCCTTTTCAGCCCCAGCATTTT.

The chain has TRBV28 and TRBJ2-3; 7 bases align to TRBD2. The J segment lost 0 bases and the V segment lost 3 bases, leaving 9 bases of the junction unmatched. The CDR3 length is 17 residues. Looked up from germline, CDR1 is MDHEN and CDR2 is SYDVKM. The CDR3 loop is CASSFTQRGTSTDTQYF. In DNA form, the CDR3 reads TGTGCCAGCAGTTTTACCCAGCGGGGAACTAGCACAGATACGCAGTATTTT.

The table lists this clone with a few counts. The rearrangement joins TRBV19 to TRBJ1-6; a possible D gene is TRBD1 (6 bases). The CDR3 length is 15 residues. Per germline, CDR1 LNHDA and CDR2 SQIVND (reference sequence). With 5 bases removed from V and 0 bases from J, the gap between germline ends came to 8 bases. In DNA form, the CDR3 reads TGTGCCAGTAGTTCGACAGGCTCCTATAATTCACCCCTCCACTTT. Protein: CASSSTGSYNSPLHF.

Turning to this clone: The sample contains more than one DNA sequence encoding this CDR3. The chain couples TRBV6-4 to TRBJ2-3; a weak D match, TRBD2 (6 bases). Germline V lookup: CDR1 MRHNA, CDR2 SNTAGT. The V and J ends lost 3 bases and 3 bases respectively, with 7 bases between them. This CDR3 is built from 13 residues. CDR3 DNA: TGTGCCAGCAGTGAAGGAGGGACAGATACGCAGTATTTT. Its translation: CASSEGGTDTQYF.

The CDR3 loop reads CASSNKQRENEKLFF. For the CDR3, the DNA is TGTGCCAGTAGTAACAAACAGAGGGAGAATGAAAAACTGTTTTTT. The chain recombines TRBV19 with TRBJ1-4; D unresolved. Trimming stripped 4 bases from V and 5 bases from J, with 14 bases between. This CDR3 spans 15 amino acids. Germline V gene data show CDR1 as LNHDA and CDR2 as SQIVND (reference sequence).

The gene calls are TRBV3-1 (or the pseudogene TRBV3-2) and TRBJ1-4, with TRBD1 as a possible D gene (5 bases). V gave up 0 bases and J gave up 8 bases, with 13 bases separating them. In germline, CDR1 is LGHDT, CDR2 YNNKEL (reference sequence). This CDR3 comprises 15 residues. The CDR3 protein is CASSQDRQGREKLFF. For the CDR3, the DNA is TGTGCCAGCAGCCAAGATCGGCAGGGAAGAGAAAAACTGTTTTTT.

The chain recombines TRBV12-3 or TRBV12-4 with TRBJ2-1, with D uncertain. V was pared by 5 bases and J by 9 bases, with 14 bases between. This CDR3 spans 13 amino acids. The DNA of the CDR3 is TGTGCCAGCAGTCTGAAACAGAATTTTGAGCAGTTCTTC. It translates to CASSLKQNFEQFF.

V usage is TRBV2 and J usage is TRBJ1-4; TRBD1 matches at 11 bases. This CDR3 comprises 15 residues. Germline trimming cut 7 bases from V and 7 bases from J; bases unmatched to any gene: 8. Germline-derived CDR1 and CDR2 are SNHLY and FYNNEI. CDR3 DNA sequence: TGTGCCAGCAATCAAGGGACAGGGGGATTTGAAAAACTGTTTTTT. It yields the protein CASNQGTGGFEKLFF. The variable domain in full, completed from reference TRBV2 and TRBJ1-4, reads EPEVTQTPSHQVTQMGQEVILRCVPISNHLYFYWYRQILGQKVEFLVSFYNNEISEKSEIFDDQFSVERPDGSNFTLKIRSTKLEDSAMYFCASNQGTGGFEKLFFGSGTQLSVL.

This rearrangement joins TRBV19 to TRBJ2-7; TRBD2 matches 11 bases. The V gene end was trimmed by 1 base and the J gene end by 2 bases; junction bases not matched to a gene: 7. Germline V gene sequence: CDR1 LNHDA, CDR2 SQIVND (reference sequence). CDR3 length: 17 amino acids. CDR3 loop: CASSIGGLADFTYEQYF. As DNA, the CDR3 is TGTGCCAGTAGTATAGGGGGACTAGCGGACTTCACCTACGAGCAGTACTTC.